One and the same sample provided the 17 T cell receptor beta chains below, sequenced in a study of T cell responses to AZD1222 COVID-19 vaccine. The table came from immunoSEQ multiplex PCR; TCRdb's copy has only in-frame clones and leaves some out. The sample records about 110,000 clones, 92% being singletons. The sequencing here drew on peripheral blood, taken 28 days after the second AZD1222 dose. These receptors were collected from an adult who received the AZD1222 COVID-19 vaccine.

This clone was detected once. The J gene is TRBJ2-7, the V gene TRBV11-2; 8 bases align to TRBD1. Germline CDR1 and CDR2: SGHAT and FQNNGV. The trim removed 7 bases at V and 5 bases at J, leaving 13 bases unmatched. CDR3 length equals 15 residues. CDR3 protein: CASTVMGQAIDEQYF. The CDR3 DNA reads TGTGCCAGCACGGTAATGGGACAGGCCATCGACGAGCAGTACTTC.

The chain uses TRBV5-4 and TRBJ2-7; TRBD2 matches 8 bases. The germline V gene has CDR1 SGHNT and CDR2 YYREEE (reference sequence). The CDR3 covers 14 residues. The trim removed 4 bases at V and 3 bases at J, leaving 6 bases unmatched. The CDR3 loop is CASSPGLGGYEQYF. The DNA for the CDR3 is TGTGCCAGCAGCCCGGGACTAGGAGGCTACGAGCAGTACTTC. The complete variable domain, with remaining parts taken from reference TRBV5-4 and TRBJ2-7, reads ETGVTQSPTHLIKTRGQQVTLRCSSQSGHNTVSWYQQALGQGPQFIFQYYREEENGRGNFPPRFSGLQFPNYSSELNVNALELDDSALYLCASSPGLGGYEQYFGPGTRLTVT.

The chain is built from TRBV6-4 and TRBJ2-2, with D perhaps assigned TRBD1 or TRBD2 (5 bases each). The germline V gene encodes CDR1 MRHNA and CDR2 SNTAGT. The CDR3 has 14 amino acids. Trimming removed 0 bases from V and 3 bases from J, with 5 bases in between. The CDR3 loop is CASSDSGDTGELFF. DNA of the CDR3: TGTGCCAGCAGTGACTCGGGGGACACCGGGGAGCTGTTTTTT.

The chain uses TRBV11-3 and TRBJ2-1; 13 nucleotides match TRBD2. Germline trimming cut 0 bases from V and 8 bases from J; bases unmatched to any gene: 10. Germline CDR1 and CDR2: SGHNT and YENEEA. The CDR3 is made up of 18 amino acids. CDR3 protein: CASSLDGVGLAGKDEQFF. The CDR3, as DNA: TGTGCCAGCAGCTTAGATGGGGTGGGACTAGCGGGAAAGGATGAGCAGTTCTTC.

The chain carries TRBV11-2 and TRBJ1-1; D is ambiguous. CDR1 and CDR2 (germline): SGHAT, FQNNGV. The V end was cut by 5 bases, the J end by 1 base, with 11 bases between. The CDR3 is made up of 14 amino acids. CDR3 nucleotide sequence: TGTGCCAGCAGCGCCGCGCGGGCGAACACTGAAGCTTTCTTT. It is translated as CASSAARANTEAFF. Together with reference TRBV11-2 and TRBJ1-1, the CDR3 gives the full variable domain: EAGVAQSPRYKIIEKRQSVAFWCNPISGHATLYWYQQILGQGPKLLIQFQNNGVVDDSQLPKDRFSAERLKGVDSTLKIQPAKLEDSAVYLCASSAARANTEAFFGQGTRLTVV.

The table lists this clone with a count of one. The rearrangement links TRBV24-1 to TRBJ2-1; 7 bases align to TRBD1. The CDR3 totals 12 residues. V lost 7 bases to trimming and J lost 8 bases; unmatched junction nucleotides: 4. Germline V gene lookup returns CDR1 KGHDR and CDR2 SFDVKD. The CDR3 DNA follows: TGTGCCACCAGCTCACAGGGGTATGAGCAGTTCTTC. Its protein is CATSSQGYEQFF.

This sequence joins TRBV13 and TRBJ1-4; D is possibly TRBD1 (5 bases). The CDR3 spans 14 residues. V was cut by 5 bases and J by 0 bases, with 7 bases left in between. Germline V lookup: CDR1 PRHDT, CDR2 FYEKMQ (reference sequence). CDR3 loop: CASSTGTTNEKLFF. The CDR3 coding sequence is TGTGCCAGCAGCACAGGCACAACTAATGAAAAACTGTTTTTT.

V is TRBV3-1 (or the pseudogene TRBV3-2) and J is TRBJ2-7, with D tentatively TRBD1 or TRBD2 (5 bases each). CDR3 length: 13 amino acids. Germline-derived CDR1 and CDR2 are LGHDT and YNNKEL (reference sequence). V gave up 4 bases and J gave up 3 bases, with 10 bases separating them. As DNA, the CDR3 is TGTGCCAGCAGCCGGGACGGGTACTACGAGCAGTACTTC. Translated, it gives CASSRDGYYEQYF.

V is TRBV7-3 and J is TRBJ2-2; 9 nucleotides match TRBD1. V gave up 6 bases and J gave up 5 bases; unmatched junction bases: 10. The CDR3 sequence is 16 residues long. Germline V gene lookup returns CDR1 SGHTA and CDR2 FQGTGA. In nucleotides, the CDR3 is TGTGCCAGCAGTTACGAGGGGACAGGGCGTACCGGGGAGCTGTTTTTT. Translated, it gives CASSYEGTGRTGELFF.

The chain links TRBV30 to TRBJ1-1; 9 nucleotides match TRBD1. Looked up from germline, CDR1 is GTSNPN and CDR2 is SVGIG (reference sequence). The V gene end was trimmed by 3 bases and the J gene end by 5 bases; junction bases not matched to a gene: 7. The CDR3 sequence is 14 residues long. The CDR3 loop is CAWRGTGRGTEAFF. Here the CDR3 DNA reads TGTGCCTGGAGGGGGACAGGGAGGGGTACTGAAGCTTTCTTT. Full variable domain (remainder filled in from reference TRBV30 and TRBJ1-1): SQTIHQWPATLVQPVGSPLSLECTVEGTSNPNLYWYRQAAGRGLQLLFYSVGIGQISSEVPQNLSASRPQDRQFILSSKKLLLSDSGFYLCAWRGTGRGTEAFFGQGTRLTVV.

The CDR3 region is CASSHPAGTSGYTF. The DNA for the CDR3 is TGTGCCAGTAGTCACCCCGCAGGAACTTCTGGCTACACCTTC. This chain connects TRBV19 to TRBJ1-2; unclear D gene. V was cut by 5 bases and J by 7 bases, with 17 bases left in between. Germline CDR1 and CDR2: LNHDA and SQIVND (reference sequence). This CDR3 is built from 14 residues.

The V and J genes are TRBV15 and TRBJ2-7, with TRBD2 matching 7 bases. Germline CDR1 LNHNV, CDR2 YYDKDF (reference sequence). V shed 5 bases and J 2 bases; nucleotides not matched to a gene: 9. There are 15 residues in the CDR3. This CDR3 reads CATSLRAGVPYEQYF. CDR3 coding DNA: TGTGCCACCAGCCTCAGGGCGGGAGTCCCCTACGAGCAGTACTTC.

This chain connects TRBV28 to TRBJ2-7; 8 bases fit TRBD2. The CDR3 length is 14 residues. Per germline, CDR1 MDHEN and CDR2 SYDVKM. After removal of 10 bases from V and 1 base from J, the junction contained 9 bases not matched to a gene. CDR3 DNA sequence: TGTGCCACCCGGGAAGCGGGAGATTCCTACGAGCAGTACTTC. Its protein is CATREAGDSYEQYF.

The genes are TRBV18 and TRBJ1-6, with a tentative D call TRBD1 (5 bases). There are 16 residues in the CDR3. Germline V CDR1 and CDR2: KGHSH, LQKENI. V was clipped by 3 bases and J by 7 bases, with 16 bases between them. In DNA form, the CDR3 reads TGTGCCAGCTCACCGAGGGGAGGATCGCAGAATTCACCCCTCCACTTT. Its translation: CASSPRGGSQNSPLHF. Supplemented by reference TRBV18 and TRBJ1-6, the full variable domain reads NAGVMQNPRHLVRRRGQEARLRCSPMKGHSHVYWYRQLPEEGLKFMVYLQKENIIDESGMPKERFSAEFPKEGPSILRIQQVVRGDSAAYFCASSPRGGSQNSPLHFGNGTRLTVT.

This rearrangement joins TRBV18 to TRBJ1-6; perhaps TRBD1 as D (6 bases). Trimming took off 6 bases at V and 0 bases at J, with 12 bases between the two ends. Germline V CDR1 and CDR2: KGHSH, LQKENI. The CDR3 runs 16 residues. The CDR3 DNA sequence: TGTGCCAGCTCCGACAGGTTAAGCTCCTATAATTCACCCCTCCACTTT. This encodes CASSDRLSSYNSPLHF.

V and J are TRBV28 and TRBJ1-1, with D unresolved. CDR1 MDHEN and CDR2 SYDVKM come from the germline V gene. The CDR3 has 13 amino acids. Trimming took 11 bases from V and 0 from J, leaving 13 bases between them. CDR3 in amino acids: CAARNRMNTEAFF. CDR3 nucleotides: TGTGCCGCTCGAAATCGCATGAACACTGAAGCTTTCTTT.

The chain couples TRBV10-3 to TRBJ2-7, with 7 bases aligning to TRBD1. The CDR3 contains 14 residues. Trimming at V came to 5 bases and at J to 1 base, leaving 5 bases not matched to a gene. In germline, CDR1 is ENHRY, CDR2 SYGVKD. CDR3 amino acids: CAISTGEVSYEQYF. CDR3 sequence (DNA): TGTGCCATCAGTACAGGGGAAGTTTCCTACGAGCAGTACTTC.